These 24 T cell receptor beta chains came from one sample sequenced in a study of blood T cells in healthy people across ages (dated by TCRdb to 2014 to 2015). Libraries came from 5' RACE. The sample was run on an Illumina HiSeq 2500. The second PCR ran for about 7 to 11 cycles and used a J-beta primer mix along with a sample-barcoded 5' primer. TCRdb took the public reads, trimmed them with fastp at Q25, ran MiXCR for clone calling and kept in-frame beta chains. When rows share a CDR3 protein, they turn into one entry using the most common DNA and genes. The sample profile shows 600,000 to 800,000 distinct CDR3 sequences; roughly half of them were found once. About 13% of the sample is taken by the ten largest. The sequencing sample was made of blood. The receptors stem from a woman older than 75 in good health.

This clonotype was recorded many times. The chain joins TRBV12-3 or TRBV12-4 to TRBJ1-2; TRBD1 matches 9 bases. This CDR3 comprises 13 residues. The V and J ends lost 6 bases and 4 bases, in that order; junction bases with no gene match: 3. The chain's CDR3 is CASSSGQGYGYTF. Written as DNA, the CDR3 is TGTGCCAGCAGCTCGGGACAGGGCTATGGCTACACCTTC.

The chain uses TRBV7-8 and TRBJ2-7, with 7 bases identical to TRBD1. The CDR3 extends over 15 amino acids. Losses at the gene ends were 1 base for V and 9 bases for J; bases not matched to a gene: 12. The V gene's germline CDR1 is SGHVS and CDR2 FQNEAQ. The CDR3 sequence: CASSLVNEGAGGQYF. Here the CDR3 DNA reads TGTGCCAGCAGCTTAGTAAACGAGGGGGCTGGTGGGCAGTACTTC. Filled out from reference TRBV7-8 and TRBJ2-7, the complete variable domain reads GAGVSQSPRYKVAKRGQDVALRCDPISGHVSLFWYQQALGQGPEFLTYFQNEAQLDKSGLPSDRFFAERPEGSVSTLKIQRTQQEDSAVYLCASSLVNEGAGGQYFGPGTRLTVT.

Notes on this clonotype: This sequence may be a read error, since a much larger clone differs from it by one base. The J gene is TRBJ2-1, the V gene TRBV10-3, with TRBD2 as a possible D gene (6 bases). CDR3 size: 14 residues. CDR1 is ENHRY, CDR2 SYGVKD, per germline. V lost 11 bases and J lost 5, with 19 bases in between. This CDR3 reads CASLPTAGNNEQFF. The CDR3, as DNA: TGTGCCTCCCTCCCCACCGCGGGGAACAATGAGCAGTTCTTC.

The chain joins TRBV12-5 to TRBJ1-1; D call uncertain. CDR1 is LGHNT, CDR2 FRNRAP, per germline. V dropped 6 bases and J dropped 0 bases, with 8 bases sitting between them. The CDR3 is made up of 13 amino acids. As DNA, the CDR3 is TGTGCTAGTGGCCTCGGCGTGAACACTGAAGCTTTCTTT. It encodes CASGLGVNTEAFF.

As concerns this clonotype: A read error may explain this, as a much larger clone is one base away. The V gene is TRBV29-1, the J gene TRBJ2-5, with 8 bases identical to TRBD1. Germline CDR1 reads SQVTM; CDR2 reads ANQGSEA. The CDR3 spans 14 residues. J gave up 11 bases and V 1 base, and 12 bases lay outside the gene matches. CDR3 nucleotide sequence: TGCAGCGTTGAAGCGAACAGGGGGGTCAATGAGCAGTACTTC. This translates into CSVEANRGVNEQYF. Full variable domain (remainder filled in from reference TRBV29-1 and TRBJ2-5): SAVISQKPSRDICQRGTSLTIQCQVDSQVTMMFWYRQQPGQSLTLIATANQGSEATYESGFVIDKFPISRPNLTFSTLTVSNMSPEDSSIYLCSVEANRGVNEQYFGPGTRLLVL.

This clonotype was recorded a few times. V and J are TRBV28 and TRBJ1-1, with D possibly matching TRBD1 (6 bases). This CDR3 contains 15 residues. Trimming removed 6 bases at V and 2 bases at J, with 16 bases between. Looked up from germline, CDR1 is MDHEN and CDR2 is SYDVKM. The chain's CDR3 is CASSLSGGINTEAFF. Written as DNA, the CDR3 is TGTGCCAGCAGCCTTTCCGGGGGCATTAACACTGAAGCTTTCTTT.

The CDR3, as DNA: TGTGCCAGCAGTGTTTGGTCTGGAAACACCATATATTTT. Amino acid sequence: CASSVWSGNTIYF. The genes are TRBV7-2 and TRBJ1-3; unclear D gene. CDR3 size: 13 residues. Germline V CDR1 and CDR2: SGHTA, FQGNSA. The germline V and J ends were trimmed by 6 bases and 1 base, with 7 bases remaining between them.

V is TRBV6-5 and J is TRBJ2-4, with TRBD1 as a possible D gene (5 bases). The germline V gene has CDR1 MNHEY and CDR2 SVGAGI. The CDR3 has 13 amino acids. The V gene lost 5 bases and the J gene lost 13 bases, with 18 bases spanning the gap. The CDR3 sequence is CASSQTRTWPQYF. The CDR3 DNA is TGTGCCAGCAGTCAAACCCGGACATGGCCACAGTACTTC.

This clonotype was counted a single time. Possible read error: a much larger clone is one base away. This chain uses TRBV5-5 with TRBJ2-3; D may be TRBD2 (5 bases). The CDR3 is 15 amino acids. Germline V gives CDR1 SGHKS, CDR2 YYEKEE (reference sequence). CDR3 protein: CASSSAGRSMDTKYF. Here the CDR3 DNA reads TGTGCCAGCAGCTCCGCGGGTCGGTCGATGGATACGAAGTATTTT.

This clonotype was recorded many times. This chain connects TRBV6-5 to TRBJ2-5; D not certain. Germline CDR1 reads MNHEY; CDR2 reads SVGAGI. Trimming stripped 4 bases from V and 5 bases from J, with 5 bases between. The CDR3 runs 11 residues. CDR3 coding DNA: TGTGCCAGCAGTTTGTCGGAGACCCAGTACTTC. Encoded protein: CASSLSETQYF.

This clonotype was seen a handful of times. CDR3 coding DNA: TGTGCCAGCAGTATGGGACAGGGTGCGAACGAGCAGTACTTC. Its translation: CASSMGQGANEQYF. V usage is TRBV27 and J usage is TRBJ2-7; 9 nucleotides agree with TRBD1. V dropped 5 bases and J dropped 5; count of bases not matched to a gene: 7. The CDR3 sequence is 14 residues long. Per the germline V gene, CDR1 is MNHEY and CDR2 is SMNVEV (reference sequence).

Ten or more counts support this clonotype. This rearrangement joins TRBV29-1 to TRBJ2-1; TRBD2 matches 12 bases. Germline V lookup: CDR1 SQVTM, CDR2 ANQGSEA. The CDR3 has 12 amino acids. DNA for the CDR3: TGCATCGGACTAGCGGGGCACAATGAGCAGTTCTTC. This gives the protein CIGLAGHNEQFF.

About this clonotype itself: Since the CDR3 does not end with the conserved phenylalanine or tryptophan, this likely comes from a read error. V is TRBV18 and J is TRBJ1-2, with D possibly TRBD1 on 6 matching bases. The CDR3 runs to 13 residues. Germline CDR1 KGHSH, CDR2 LQKENI. V was pared by 2 bases and J by 4 bases, with 8 bases between. CDR3 amino acids: CASSPTGTYGYTL. The CDR3 nucleotides are TGTGCCAGCTCACCAACAGGGACCTATGGCTACACCTTA.

This chain connects TRBV20-1 to TRBJ2-3, with unresolved D. V dropped 3 bases and J dropped 0 bases, with 13 bases sitting between them. CDR1 is DFQATT, CDR2 SNEGSKA, per germline (reference sequence). The CDR3 loop spans 15 amino acids. CDR3 amino acids: CSASTNQVSTDTQYF. The CDR3, as DNA: TGCAGTGCTAGTACTAACCAGGTTAGCACAGATACGCAGTATTTT.

This chain links TRBV6-6 with TRBJ2-1; D unclear. Germline V CDR1 and CDR2: MNHNY, SVGAGI (reference sequence). V was shortened by 2 bases and J by 6 bases, with 11 bases between the two germline ends. This CDR3 has 14 amino acids. CDR3: CASSYAEQRNEQFF. The CDR3 coding sequence is TGTGCCAGCAGTTACGCGGAGCAGCGCAATGAGCAGTTCTTC.

The chain joins TRBV6-6 to TRBJ1-1; maybe TRBD1 (5 bases). The CDR3 covers 15 residues. Trimming took off 11 bases at V and 3 bases at J, with 22 bases between the two ends. Per the germline V gene, CDR1 is MNHNY and CDR2 is SVGAGI (reference sequence). The CDR3 region has the DNA TGTGCCTGCACCCCACCGACAGAGATCGACACTGAAGCTTTCTTT. Protein: CACTPPTEIDTEAFF.

This sequence joins TRBV7-9 and TRBJ1-1, with D hard to call. CDR3 size: 11 residues. The V gene's germline CDR1 is SEHNR and CDR2 FQNEAQ (reference sequence). Trimming left V 1 base short and J 11 bases short, with 8 bases between. The CDR3 loop is CASSLGNAAFF. CDR3 DNA: TGTGCCAGCAGCTTAGGGAATGCGGCTTTCTTT.

This chain joins TRBV7-9 and TRBJ2-7; 7 bases are a match to TRBD2. The DNA end lines up better with TRBJ2-5; the J call may be wrong. The germline CDR1 and CDR2 sequences are SEHNR and FQNEAQ (reference sequence). This CDR3 is built from 14 residues. CDR3 coding DNA: TGTGCCAGCAGCTATCGTTCGGGAGGCGAGACCCAGTACTTC. Amino acids: CASSYRSGGETQYF.

Of note for this clonotype: At one end the junction does not follow the germline gene, possibly because of a read error. J is TRBJ2-1 and V is TRBV15; TRBD2 matches 9 bases. The V gene's germline CDR1 is LNHNV and CDR2 YYDKDF (reference sequence). The CDR3 is 16 amino acids. The chain's CDR3 is CATSRGASGVYNGQFF. CDR3 nucleotides: TGTGCCACTAGCAGAGGGGCTAGCGGGGTCTACAATGGGCAGTTCTTC.

The chain couples TRBV6-1 to TRBJ1-2; D unresolved. The CDR3 length is 15 residues. The germline V gene has CDR1 MNHNS and CDR2 SASEGT. The ends were cut back, 4 bases at V and 8 bases at J, with 20 bases in the middle. The DNA for the CDR3 is TGTGCCAGCAGTGGGGCGGCTTTGGGCAGTTGGGGCTACACCTTC. This translates into CASSGAALGSWGYTF.

This clonotype was seen more than once but under ten times. The junction departs from germline at one end; a sequencing error may be responsible. This CDR3 is CAGSDIRAGGGEQFF. The CDR3 region has the DNA TGTGCCGGCAGCGATATTCGAGCGGGGGGGGGTGAGCAGTTCTTC. The chain employs TRBV2 and TRBJ2-1, with 10 bases fitting TRBD2. The CDR3 is 15 residues long. CDR1 and CDR2 (germline): SNHLY, FYNNEI.

This sequence joins TRBV7-2 and TRBJ1-4; weak D call: TRBD1 (5 bases). V gave up 0 bases and J gave up 8 bases, with 13 bases separating them. The CDR3 is made up of 15 amino acids. Germline V gene data show CDR1 as SGHTA and CDR2 as FQGNSA. The CDR3 DNA is TGTGCCAGCAGCTTAGCAGGGGTGGCAGGAGAAAAACTGTTTTTT. Translating gives CASSLAGVAGEKLFF.

The chain carries TRBV12-3 or TRBV12-4 and TRBJ2-5; 8 bases map to TRBD1. The CDR3 has 14 residues. With V trimmed by 6 bases and J by 4 bases, 7 bases remained unmatched. The CDR3 nucleotides are TGTGCCAGCAGCGTCACAGGGGGAAGAGAGACCCAGTACTTC. Amino acids: CASSVTGGRETQYF.

Points on this clonotype: A read error is possible here, since a much larger clone lies one base away. The J gene is TRBJ2-7, the V gene TRBV9; possibly TRBD1 or TRBD2 for D (5 bases each). This CDR3 has 15 residues. V was trimmed by 3 bases and J by 7 bases, leaving 20 bases between them. The germline CDR1 and CDR2 sequences are SGDLS and YYNGEE. Here the CDR3 reads CASSDGAPPYNEQYF. DNA for the CDR3: TGTGCCAGCAGCGACGGGGCCCCACCGTACAATGAGCAGTACTTC.